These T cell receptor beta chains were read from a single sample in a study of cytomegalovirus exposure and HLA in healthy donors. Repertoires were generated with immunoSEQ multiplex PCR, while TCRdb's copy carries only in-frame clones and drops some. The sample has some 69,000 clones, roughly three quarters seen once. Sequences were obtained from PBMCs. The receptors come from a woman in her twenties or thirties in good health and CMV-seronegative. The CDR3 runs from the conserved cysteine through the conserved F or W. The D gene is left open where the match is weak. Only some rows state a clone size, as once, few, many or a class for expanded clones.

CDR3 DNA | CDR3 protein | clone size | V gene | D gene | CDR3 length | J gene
TGTGCCAGTAGTATGGAAGGGGGTGAGGGAATAGGGGTCAAAAACATTCAGTACTTC | CASSMEGGEGIGVKNIQYF | . | TRBV19 | . | 19 | TRBJ2-4
TGCGCCAGCAGCTCCGGTGTAGACAGGGCATATGGCTACACCTTC | CASSSGVDRAYGYTF | . | TRBV5-1 | TRBD1 | 15 | TRBJ1-2
TGCGCCAGCAGCCCCCTACGGGACTCTGGAGGTACTGAAGCTTTCTTT | CASSPLRDSGGTEAFF | . | TRBV5-1 | . | 16 | TRBJ1-1
TGTGCCTGGACCTCTTGGAGGAGGGCCTACAATGAGCAGTTCTTC | CAWTSWRRAYNEQFF | . | TRBV30 | . | 15 | TRBJ2-1
TGTGCCAGCAGCGTAGATATTTGGGGGCAGTCCGGAAACACCATATATTTT | CASSVDIWGQSGNTIYF | . | TRBV9 | . | 17 | TRBJ1-3
TGTGCTAGTGGTCCTGCGGGGAACCATAATTCACCCCTCCACTTT | CASGPAGNHNSPLHF | . | TRBV12-5 | . | 15 | TRBJ1-6
TGTGCCTGCCGTCCCGGACAGGCTGGGGGGCAGTTCTTC | CACRPGQAGGQFF | . | TRBV30 | TRBD1 | 13 | TRBJ2-1
TGTGCCAGCTCACCCGTGACAGGGGCTCTCTTTGGAAACACCATATATTTT | CASSPVTGALFGNTIYF | few | TRBV18 | TRBD1 | 17 | TRBJ1-3
TGTGCCAGCAGTTTCCTGGTCGCGGGCACAGATACGCAGTATTTT | CASSFLVAGTDTQYF | . | TRBV27 | . | 15 | TRBJ2-3
TGTGCCAGCAGTAAAGGGACTAGCGGGAGGACAGATACGCAGTATTTT | CASSKGTSGRTDTQYF | few | TRBV6-1 | TRBD2 | 16 | TRBJ2-3
TGTGCCAGCAGACCCCCTACGACAGTGAACACTGAAGCTTTCTTT | CASRPPTTVNTEAFF | . | TRBV7-9 | . | 15 | TRBJ1-1
TGTGCCACCAGCATCGGGACAGGGAACGACGAGCAGTACTTC | CATSIGTGNDEQYF | . | TRBV15 | TRBD1 | 14 | TRBJ2-7
TGTGCCATCAGAGGACAGAACACTGAAGCTTTCTTT | CAIRGQNTEAFF | . | TRBV2 | . | 12 | TRBJ1-1
TGTGCCAGCACCCCGACTAGCGGGGGGCCTAAGGAGCAGTTCTTC | CASTPTSGGPKEQFF | . | TRBV7-9 | TRBD2 | 15 | TRBJ2-1
TGTGCCAGCAGTGGGGTTACGGGGGGGACTGAAGCTTTCTTT | CASSGVTGGTEAFF | . | TRBV28 | . | 14 | TRBJ1-1
TGTGCCAGCTCACAAGACGGGAATAGCAATCAGCCCCAGCATTTT | CASSQDGNSNQPQHF | few | TRBV18 | . | 15 | TRBJ1-5
TGTGCCTGGAGACCTTCGGAGGGGACCCAGTACTTC | CAWRPSEGTQYF | once | TRBV30 | . | 12 | TRBJ2-5
TGTGCCAGCACCACTGGGGGGACTAGTGCAGATGAGCAGTTCTTC | CASTTGGTSADEQFF | . | TRBV9 | TRBD2 | 15 | TRBJ2-1
TGCGCCAGCAGGGTCACTAGCACAGATACGCAGTATTTT | CASRVTSTDTQYF | . | TRBV5-1 | . | 13 | TRBJ2-3
TGCGCCAGCAGCGCAGGGTACAATGAGCAGTTCTTC | CASSAGYNEQFF | once | TRBV5-1 | . | 12 | TRBJ2-1
TGTGCCAGCAGTGAGGGCGGGGGGGCCATAGATACGCAGTATTTT | CASSEGGGAIDTQYF | . | TRBV2 | TRBD2 | 15 | TRBJ2-3
TGTGCCAGTAAAACCGGGACAGGGAACTATGGCTACACCTTC | CASKTGTGNYGYTF | . | TRBV19 | TRBD1 | 14 | TRBJ1-2
TGCGCCAGCAGCCAAGCCCTAAAAGAGACCCAGTACTTC | CASSQALKETQYF | . | TRBV4-1 | . | 13 | TRBJ2-5
TGCGCCAGCAGCCAAGAATGGGCAGGGCCCGCAGATACGCAGTATTTT | CASSQEWAGPADTQYF | few | TRBV4-1 | . | 16 | TRBJ2-3
TGTGCCAGCAGCGTAGAGTGGGAGGGGATGGGGCAGGTGAACACTGAAGCTTTCTTT | CASSVEWEGMGQVNTEAFF | . | TRBV9 | . | 19 | TRBJ1-1
TGTGCCAGTAGTATAATGGTGGTGGGGGGACAGCCCCAGCATTTT | CASSIMVVGGQPQHF | . | TRBV19 | . | 15 | TRBJ1-5
TGTGCCAGCAGCAGACAGGGAGCAACTAATGAAAAACTGTTTTTT | CASSRQGATNEKLFF | . | TRBV6-5 | TRBD1 | 15 | TRBJ1-4
TGTGCCAGCAGCTATGAGGGTAGCACCATATATTTT | CASSYEGSTIYF | . | TRBV7-9 | . | 12 | TRBJ1-3
TGTGCCATCAGTGAGACACAAGAGACCCAGTACTTC | CAISETQETQYF | . | TRBV10-3 | . | 12 | TRBJ2-5
TGTGCCAGCAGCCAGGCGGGACTAAACGATACGCAGTATTTT | CASSQAGLNDTQYF | . | TRBV7-6 | TRBD2 | 14 | TRBJ2-3
TGTGCCAGCAGTATACAGGATAGCAATCAGCCCCAGCATTTT | CASSIQDSNQPQHF | . | TRBV2 | . | 14 | TRBJ1-5
TGTGCCAGCAGCCCGGGAGCCACAGATACGCAGTATTTT | CASSPGATDTQYF | . | TRBV7-2 | . | 13 | TRBJ2-3
TGTGCCAGCAGCCCCGACAGGGTCACCGGGGAGCTGTTTTTT | CASSPDRVTGELFF | . | TRBV11-2 | TRBD1 | 14 | TRBJ2-2
TGTGCCAGCACCGCCACAACAGGGGTCGGCTACACCTTC | CASTATTGVGYTF | . | TRBV6-6 | TRBD1 | 13 | TRBJ1-2
TGTGCCAGCAGTTTCCAACAGGGGAACTATGGCTACACCTTC | CASSFQQGNYGYTF | . | TRBV7-2 | TRBD1 | 14 | TRBJ1-2
TGCGCCAGCAGTGAGGGACAGCAAGAGACCCAGTACTTC | CASSEGQQETQYF | once | TRBV10-1 | . | 13 | TRBJ2-5
TGTGCCAGCAGCTTAATTCATCCGGGAGGTTTTGCAAATGAGCAGTTCTTC | CASSLIHPGGFANEQFF | . | TRBV11-2 | TRBD2 | 17 | TRBJ2-1